Included here is one TCR beta chain sequence, with context. Antigen unknown. CDR1 SGHTA and CDR2 FQGTGA come from the germline V gene. V lost 4 bases and J 1 base, leaving 9 bases between the germline ends. The CDR3 length is 14 residues. The data were taken from a study of naive CD8 T cells in extremely preterm neonates. Study-level information: Reported adult age range differs: about 25-55 years versus roughly 20-50 years.

The data were produced by immunoSEQ multiplex PCR, yet TCRdb's version contains in-frame clones alone and is incomplete. The sample records over 5,000 clones, 95% to 98% being singletons. General observations from the study: CDR3 nucleotide sharing was less than 3.5% in preterm, approximately 0.38% term, roughly 0.03% children, around 0.01% adults.

The sequence was obtained from a human donor in good health. The sequencing input was naive CD8+ T cells from blood. The gene calls are TRBV7-3 and TRBJ2-3; D is unresolved. For the CDR3, the DNA is TGTGCCAGCAGCTCAGAAGGAGGCACAGATACGCAGTATTTT. This codes for CASSSEGGTDTQYF.